This T cell receptor (beta chain) was identified in a study of identical twins. Every one of the donors was a healthy Caucasian. cDNA molecules carried unique molecular identifiers, and template switching added a universal primer site. One entry per CDR3 protein, called by TCRdb with MiXCR from the 5' RACE reads. The sample records about 690,000 distinct CDR3 sequences, 6% to 6.5% being singletons. Germline V CDR1 and CDR2: SGHRS, YFSETQ. The CDR3 covers 17 residues. Deletions cut 2 bases from V and 1 base from J, with 17 bases between. Study conclusions and caveats: Cord blood beta clonotypes that were abundant carried fewer insertions, and memory repertoires showed no such trend. Potential partial confounding of zero-insertion analyses by invariant MAIT and iNKT cells was noted.

This clonotype was picked up many times. Its matching antigen is unknown. The sample was naive T cells sorted from blood. The origin of this receptor is a man between 18 and 35 years old in good health. V and J are TRBV5-1 and TRBJ2-3, with a tentative D call TRBD2 (6 bases). CDR3: CASSFLPLAPGTDTQYF. In DNA form, the CDR3 reads TGCGCCAGCAGCTTCCTCCCACTAGCCCCTGGCACAGATACGCAGTATTTT. Filled out from reference TRBV5-1 and TRBJ2-3, the complete variable domain reads KAGVTQTPRYLIKTRGQQVTLSCSPISGHRSVSWYQQTPGQGLQFLFEYFSETQRNKGNFPGRFSGRQFSNSRSEMNVSTLELGDSALYLCASSFLPLAPGTDTQYFGPGTRLTVL.